A selection of T cell receptor beta chains follows, all from one sample in a study of blood T cell repertoires in COVID-19. Using immunoSEQ multiplex PCR, the repertoire was profiled, and TCRdb retains in-frame clones only, with some absent. The table has around 100,000 clones, roughly 87% seen once; the top ten hold around 5%. The sequencing sample was made of peripheral blood. The receptors were gathered from a woman in her fifties or sixties with COVID-19, enrolled during active disease. CDR3s include the opening cysteine and the closing phenylalanine or tryptophan. Fields, in order: clone size, D gene, V gene, J gene, CDR3 DNA, CDR3 protein. A D gene is named only where the DNA matches it firmly. Clone size, where shown, is once, few, many, or a class for clones that have expanded.

size: few
D: .
V: TRBV6-4
J: TRBJ1-1
DNA: TGTGCCAGCAGTCGGGAAGAGAACACTGAAGCTTTCTTT
CDR3: CASSREENTEAFF

size: .
D: TRBD2
V: TRBV28
J: TRBJ2-7
DNA: TGTGCCAGCACCGGGACTAGCGGGGGGGCCGATGACTTC
CDR3: CASTGTSGGADDF

size: .
D: .
V: TRBV3-1/TRBV3-2
J: TRBJ1-6
DNA: TGTGCCAGCAACTCAGCGGGGGGCGCCTATAATTCACCCCTCCACTTT
CDR3: CASNSAGGAYNSPLHF

size: .
D: TRBD2
V: TRBV28
J: TRBJ2-3
DNA: TGTGCCAGCAGTACGGGGGGGAGTCTCACAGATACGCAGTATTTT
CDR3: CASSTGGSLTDTQYF

size: .
D: .
V: TRBV4-1
J: TRBJ2-5
DNA: TGCGCCAGCAGCCCACCCTCCGGGGAGACCCAGTACTTC
CDR3: CASSPPSGETQYF

size: .
D: .
V: TRBV7-9
J: TRBJ2-7
DNA: TGTGCCAGCAGCCCCCTCCAGGGGGGCTACGAGCAGTACTTC
CDR3: CASSPLQGGYEQYF

size: .
D: TRBD1
V: TRBV30
J: TRBJ1-1
DNA: TGTGCCTGGAGCTCAGGGGGCCGCGGAGCTTTCTTT
CDR3: CAWSSGGRGAFF

size: once
D: .
V: TRBV30
J: TRBJ1-5
DNA: TGTGCCTGGACTAGGGGATATCAGCCCCAGCATTTT
CDR3: CAWTRGYQPQHF

size: .
D: .
V: TRBV29-1
J: TRBJ2-7
DNA: TGCAGCGTCGCTCACACCCCCTACGAGCAGTACTTC
CDR3: CSVAHTPYEQYF

size: .
D: .
V: TRBV6-5
J: TRBJ2-5
DNA: TGTGCCAGCAGTTACTCCGAGGGATGGGAGACCCAGTACTTC
CDR3: CASSYSEGWETQYF

size: once
D: .
V: TRBV7-9
J: TRBJ1-4
DNA: TGTGCCAGCAGCCGGACGGACAGAGATAATGAAAAACTGTTTTTT
CDR3: CASSRTDRDNEKLFF

size: .
D: TRBD1
V: TRBV5-5
J: TRBJ2-7
DNA: TGTGCCAGCAGTACGTGGACAGGGATCGAGCAGTACTTC
CDR3: CASSTWTGIEQYF

size: .
D: TRBD1
V: TRBV11-1
J: TRBJ2-1
DNA: TGTGCCAGCAGCCGGACAGGGTTCACCTACAATGAGCAGTTCTTC
CDR3: CASSRTGFTYNEQFF

size: .
D: .
V: TRBV27
J: TRBJ1-1
DNA: TGTGCCAGCAGCGTACATCCTAGGAACACTGAAGCTTTCTTT
CDR3: CASSVHPRNTEAFF

size: .
D: TRBD1
V: TRBV5-3
J: TRBJ1-2
DNA: TGTGCCAGAAGCTTGATAGGGGGCGACTATGGCTACACCTTC
CDR3: CARSLIGGDYGYTF

size: .
D: TRBD2
V: TRBV10-3
J: TRBJ2-2
DNA: TGTGCCATCACCGGACTAGCGGGGGCCGGGGAGCTGTTTTTT
CDR3: CAITGLAGAGELFF

size: .
D: .
V: TRBV5-1
J: TRBJ1-2
DNA: TGCGCCAGCACCCTCGGGGATGGCTACACCTTC
CDR3: CASTLGDGYTF

size: .
D: TRBD1
V: TRBV19
J: TRBJ2-2
DNA: TGTGCCAGTAGTATAGCTGGACAGGGACCGAACACCGGGGAGCTGTTTTTT
CDR3: CASSIAGQGPNTGELFF

size: .
D: TRBD1
V: TRBV4-1
J: TRBJ1-5
DNA: TGCGCCAGCAGCCAACAGGGGGAGGATCAGCCCCAGCATTTT
CDR3: CASSQQGEDQPQHF

size: .
D: TRBD2
V: TRBV6-5
J: TRBJ2-1
DNA: TGTGCCAGCAGTACGGGACTAGCGGCGAATGAGCAGTTCTTC
CDR3: CASSTGLAANEQFF

size: .
D: TRBD2
V: TRBV6-2/TRBV6-3
J: TRBJ2-1
DNA: TGTGCCAGCAGTTACGAGGGGGCTAGCGGGGGCAATGAGCAGTTCTTC
CDR3: CASSYEGASGGNEQFF

size: .
D: TRBD2
V: TRBV11-3
J: TRBJ2-2
DNA: TGTGCCAGCAGCGGGCTAGCGGAAACCGGGGAGCTGTTTTTT
CDR3: CASSGLAETGELFF

size: .
D: .
V: TRBV9
J: TRBJ1-2
DNA: TGTGCCAGCAGCTCCTTCGGGGGATCATCCTACACCTTC
CDR3: CASSSFGGSSYTF

size: .
D: .
V: TRBV7-6
J: TRBJ2-5
DNA: TGTGCCAGCAGCTTAGGGCTCCTAGAGACCCAGTACTTC
CDR3: CASSLGLLETQYF

size: .
D: .
V: TRBV28
J: TRBJ1-6
DNA: TGTGCCAGCAGTCCCCCGGGGGTAAATTCACCCCTCCACTTT
CDR3: CASSPPGVNSPLHF

size: .
D: .
V: TRBV3-1/TRBV3-2
J: TRBJ1-4
DNA: TGTGCCAGCAGCCAAGGTATGACAACCCATAATGAAAAACTGTTTTTT
CDR3: CASSQGMTTHNEKLFF

size: .
D: .
V: TRBV7-9
J: TRBJ1-2
DNA: TGTGCCAGCAGCTTAGAACCTCAGGGCTACACCTTC
CDR3: CASSLEPQGYTF

size: few
D: TRBD2
V: TRBV7-9
J: TRBJ2-1
DNA: TGTGCCAGCAGCTTAGCGGCTCTAGCGGGGAATGAGCAGTTCTTC
CDR3: CASSLAALAGNEQFF

size: once
D: .
V: TRBV7-9
J: TRBJ1-5
DNA: TGTGCCAGCAGCAATGACGGGACAAGAAATCAGCCCCAGCATTTT
CDR3: CASSNDGTRNQPQHF

size: .
D: .
V: TRBV9
J: TRBJ1-2
DNA: TGTGCCAGCAGCGTCGGAGGGAGAGTAGGCTACACCTTC
CDR3: CASSVGGRVGYTF

size: .
D: .
V: TRBV23-1
J: TRBJ1-1
DNA: TGCGCCAGCGGCCAGGGGCGCGTCAACACTGAAGCTTTCTTT
CDR3: CASGQGRVNTEAFF